In its sample, the clone carrying this TCR beta chain was seen many times. The CDR3 runs to 18 residues. The germline CDR1 and CDR2 sequences are SNHLY and FYNNEI. V was pared by 3 bases and J by 0 bases, with 7 bases of the junction left unmatched. Produced via immunoSEQ multiplex PCR; TCRdb's table is partial and in-frame only. The data hold approximately 240,000 clones, with approximately 79% observed a single time. The data stem from a study of blood T cell repertoires in COVID-19. Study information: In each case, the material was cDNA or gDNA derived from T cells, B-cell-depleted T cells, or PBMCs.

V is TRBV2 and J is TRBJ2-3; the match to TRBD1 covers 12 bases. The clonotype was recovered from a woman between 35 and 50 years old with active or convalescent COVID-19. The sequencing sample was made of peripheral blood. As DNA, the CDR3 is TGTGCCAGCAGTGAGATTCCGGGACAGGGGGCTAGCACAGATACGCAGTATTTT. Translated, it gives CASSEIPGQGASTDTQYF.